A selection of T cell receptor beta chains follows, all from one sample in a study of shared clonotypes between healthy human individuals. Data came from immunoSEQ multiplex PCR; TCRdb stores just in-frame clones and leaves some out. This sample has about 2 million clones, with roughly 95% found just once. Sequencing used naive CD8+ T cells sorted from blood. These TCRs come from a man between 18 and 35 years old in good health. CDR3s include the opening cysteine and the closing phenylalanine or tryptophan. The order of the fields is J gene, V gene, clone size, D gene, CDR3 DNA, CDR3 protein. A D gene is named only where the DNA matches it firmly. Part of the rows lack a size; the others show once, few, many or a class for expanded clones.

>TRBJ2-7|TRBV4-3|-|-
TGCGCCAGCAGCCAGGGAAGATTTTCCTACGAGCAGTACTTC
CASSQGRFSYEQYF
>TRBJ1-3|TRBV5-8|once|-
TGTGCCAGCAGCGCCAGTGGGTCGGGAAACACCATATATTTT
CASSASGSGNTIYF
>TRBJ1-2|TRBV5-4|-|-
TGTGCCAGCAGCTCGCGGGACACCCTCTTCTATGGCTACACCTTC
CASSSRDTLFYGYTF
>TRBJ1-1|TRBV4-1|-|TRBD1
TGCGCCAGCAGCCAAGATCGCTCAGGGGGCACTGAAGCTTTCTTT
CASSQDRSGGTEAFF
>TRBJ2-7|TRBV19|-|TRBD2
TGTGCCAGTAGTACCTCCTTGACTAGCGGGGGGACTATTTGGGCCGAGCAGTACTTC
CASSTSLTSGGTIWAEQYF
>TRBJ2-1|TRBV4-1|-|-
TGCGCCAGCAGCCCCGCTGTCCGGGTGGAGGAGGATGAGCAGTTCTTC
CASSPAVRVEEDEQFF
>TRBJ2-1|TRBV19|-|TRBD1
TGTGCCAGTATCTCGGACAGGCACAATGAGCAGTTCTTC
CASISDRHNEQFF
>TRBJ2-5|TRBV9|few|-
TGTGCCAGCAGCGTAGCTGGGGGCGCGGAGACCCAGTACTTC
CASSVAGGAETQYF
>TRBJ1-4|TRBV11-1|-|-
TGTGCCAGCAGCGGAGAAGCCAGGAGTAATGAAAAACTGTTTTTT
CASSGEARSNEKLFF
>TRBJ2-2|TRBV11-2|few|-
TGTGCCAGCAGCTTGCTGACCGGGGAGCTGTTTTTT
CASSLLTGELFF
>TRBJ2-5|TRBV27|-|TRBD2
TGTGCCAGCAGTTTAATAGTAGCGGGGGGGCCAGGGGAGACCCAGTACTTC
CASSLIVAGGPGETQYF
>TRBJ2-7|TRBV6-1|-|TRBD1
TGTGCCAGCAGAGCGGATTTAGGACAGGGCGAGCAGTACTTC
CASRADLGQGEQYF
>TRBJ1-1|TRBV6-1|-|-
TGTGCCAGCAGCGACTTCAGGTCGGGCACTGAAGCTTTCTTT
CASSDFRSGTEAFF
>TRBJ2-7|TRBV9|-|TRBD2
TGTGCCAGCAGCCCCTTAAGAGCGGGAGACGAGCAGTACTTC
CASSPLRAGDEQYF
>TRBJ1-1|TRBV30|-|-
TGTGCCTGGTGCACAGGGACCACTGAAGCTTTCTTT
CAWCTGTTEAFF
>TRBJ1-1|TRBV7-9|-|-
TGTGCCAGCAGCACCCCGACAGACATGAACACTGAAGCTTTCTTT
CASSTPTDMNTEAFF
>TRBJ2-7|TRBV2|-|-
TGTGCCAGCAGTGGGGCATGGAACGAGCAGTACTTC
CASSGAWNEQYF
>TRBJ1-1|TRBV28|once|-
TGTGCCAGCAGTTCCCCTACCTACAGGGAGAACACTGAAGCTTTCTTT
CASSSPTYRENTEAFF
>TRBJ1-1|TRBV5-8|once|-
TGTGCCAGCAGCTGGGTACCGACAGGAGAGAACACTGAAGCTTTCTTT
CASSWVPTGENTEAFF
>TRBJ1-6|TRBV7-2|-|-
TGTGCCAGCAGCTTAGACTTCAGTTCCTATAATTCACCCCTCCACTTT
CASSLDFSSYNSPLHF
>TRBJ2-5|TRBV7-9|once|-
TGTGCCAGCAGCCCCCCCCTAAACAGGGATGGAGAGACCCAGTACTTC
CASSPPLNRDGETQYF
>TRBJ2-7|TRBV30|-|TRBD1
TGTGCCTGGAGTGCGGTCGGGCAGGGGGTCTCCTACGAGCAGTACTTC
CAWSAVGQGVSYEQYF
>TRBJ2-3|TRBV27|-|-
TGTGCCAGCAGTTATGGGGCAGATACGCAGTATTTT
CASSYGADTQYF
>TRBJ2-3|TRBV28|-|-
TGTGCCAGCAGTAGGCAGGGGAACACAGATACGCAGTATTTT
CASSRQGNTDTQYF
>TRBJ1-1|TRBV19|-|-
TGTGCCAGTAGTCTAGGAGGGGATAACACTGAAGCTTTCTTT
CASSLGGDNTEAFF
>TRBJ2-7|TRBV9|-|-
TGTGCCAGCAGCGTGTCCGGGGTTGGCCACGAGCAGTACTTC
CASSVSGVGHEQYF
>TRBJ2-2|TRBV4-1|-|TRBD2
TGCGCCAGCAGCCAAGATCTGGTTAGCGGGGAGATGACCGGGGAGCTGTTTTTT
CASSQDLVSGEMTGELFF
>TRBJ2-7|TRBV9|-|TRBD2
TGTGCCAGCAGCGTAGGCGGACTAGCCACCTACGAGCAGTACTTC
CASSVGGLATYEQYF
>TRBJ1-6|TRBV27|few|-
TGTGCCAGCAGTCCGGACTCGAGCTCCTATAATTCACCCCTCCACTTT
CASSPDSSSYNSPLHF
>TRBJ2-3|TRBV12-5|-|TRBD1
TGTGCTAGTGGTTTGGTAGGGACAGGGGGGCCAGATACGCAGTATTTT
CASGLVGTGGPDTQYF
>TRBJ1-4|TRBV9|-|-
TGTGCCAGCACCCTCGGGCCCCCGGGAACTAATGAAAAACTGTTTTTT
CASTLGPPGTNEKLFF
>TRBJ2-7|TRBV7-9|once|TRBD1
TGTGCCAGCAGCCCGGGGGCCGGGACAGGGGCCACCCGTGAGCAGTACTTC
CASSPGAGTGATREQYF
>TRBJ1-2|TRBV28|-|-
TGTGCCAGCAGTTACCCGGAGGGAGTCGCCGGCTACACCTTC
CASSYPEGVAGYTF
>TRBJ2-7|TRBV4-1|-|TRBD1
TGCGCCAGCAGCCAAGATGAGAGACAGGGGTCCTACGAGCAGTACTTC
CASSQDERQGSYEQYF
>TRBJ2-1|TRBV13|once|-
TGTGCCAGCAGCTACAGGGTCAATCCGGGTGAGCAGTTCTTC
CASSYRVNPGEQFF
>TRBJ2-1|TRBV2|-|-
TGTGCCAGCAGTCCCATAACCGGGCTGTACAATGAGCAGTTCTTC
CASSPITGLYNEQFF
>TRBJ2-1|TRBV7-6|-|-
TGTGCCAGCAGCTCCGGACTAAGAGTCTTTACAACCGGGCAGTTCTTC
CASSSGLRVFTTGQFF